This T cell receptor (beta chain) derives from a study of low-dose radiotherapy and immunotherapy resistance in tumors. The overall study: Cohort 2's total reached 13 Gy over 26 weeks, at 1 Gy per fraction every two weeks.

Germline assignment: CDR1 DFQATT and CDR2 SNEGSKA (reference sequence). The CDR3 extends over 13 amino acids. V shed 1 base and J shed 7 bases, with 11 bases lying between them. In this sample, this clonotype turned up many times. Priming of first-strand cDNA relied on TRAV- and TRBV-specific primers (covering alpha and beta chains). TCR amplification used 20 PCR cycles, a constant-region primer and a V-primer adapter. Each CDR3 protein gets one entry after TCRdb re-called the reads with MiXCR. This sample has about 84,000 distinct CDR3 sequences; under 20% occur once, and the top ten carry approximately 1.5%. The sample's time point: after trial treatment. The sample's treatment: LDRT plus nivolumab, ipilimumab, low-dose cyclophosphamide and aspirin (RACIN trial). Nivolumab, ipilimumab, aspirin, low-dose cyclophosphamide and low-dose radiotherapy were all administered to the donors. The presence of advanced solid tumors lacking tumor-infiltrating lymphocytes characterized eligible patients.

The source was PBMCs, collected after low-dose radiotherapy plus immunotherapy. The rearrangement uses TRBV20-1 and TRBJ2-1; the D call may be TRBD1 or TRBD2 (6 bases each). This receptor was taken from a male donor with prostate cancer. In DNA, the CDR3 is TGCAGTGCTAGAGGTCCGGGGGCAAATGAGCAGTTCTTC. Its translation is CSARGPGANEQFF.